This record concerns one T cell receptor beta chain sequence. The record originates from a study of OX40 agonist ivuxolimab in advanced cancers. Study in general: At doses from 0.01 to 10 mg/kg, patients were given intravenous ivuxolimab every 2 weeks. Patients undergoing dose escalation presented with hepatocellular carcinoma, melanoma, renal cell or head and neck cancer.

Trimming cost V 3 bases and J 1 base; bases outside gene matches: 4. The CDR3 consists of 14 residues. Germline CDR1 is SGHNT and CDR2 is YYREEE (reference sequence). The data were produced by immunoSEQ multiplex PCR, yet TCRdb's version contains in-frame clones alone and is incomplete. The sample has some 79,000 clones; 92% are singletons. The rearrangement links TRBV5-4 to TRBJ2-7, with 7 positions matching TRBD1. This receptor was taken from an adult with an advanced solid tumor such as melanoma, head and neck, liver or kidney cancer. Sample: CD4+ or CD8+ T cells sorted from blood, taken in a trial of the OX40 agonist ivuxolimab. DNA for the CDR3: TGTGCCAGCAGCTCGGGACAGCGATCCTACGAGCAGTACTTC. Its translation: CASSSGQRSYEQYF.